Following are 11 T cell receptor beta chains from one sample sequenced in a study of T cell responses to AZD1222 COVID-19 vaccine. The repertoire was sequenced with immunoSEQ multiplex PCR; TCRdb's copy has only in-frame clones and lacks some. The data show approximately 300,000 clones, approximately 94% seen once. Sequences were derived from peripheral blood, sampled 28 days after the second AZD1222 dose. The receptors derive from an adult who received the AZD1222 COVID-19 vaccine.

This clone appeared once. The genes are TRBV4-3 and TRBJ1-2; D uncertain. Germline V gives CDR1 LGHNA, CDR2 YSLEER. CDR3 length equals 17 residues. Trimming stripped 3 bases from V and 1 base from J, with 18 bases between. DNA of the CDR3: TGCGCCAGCAGCCAGAGGGCCCGGGCCGGAATTAACTATGGCTACACCTTC. Encoded protein: CASSQRARAGINYGYTF.

The chain combines TRBV4-1 with TRBJ1-5; the match to TRBD1 covers 7 bases. V trimming: 1 base; J trimming: 2 bases; junction bases outside the gene matches: 5. This CDR3 is 16 amino acids long. Germline CDR1 MGHRA, CDR2 YSYEKL. The CDR3 region is CASSQGQGIGNQPQHF. CDR3 nucleotides: TGCGCCAGCAGCCAAGGACAGGGTATTGGCAATCAGCCCCAGCATTTT.

The genes are TRBV5-1 and TRBJ2-4, with 9 bases lining up with TRBD2. The CDR3 is 14 residues long. Germline CDR1 reads SGHRS; CDR2 reads YFSETQ. V lost 0 bases, J lost 5 bases, and 0 bases stayed unmatched. CDR3 amino acids: CASSLVAGENIQYF. CDR3 DNA sequence: TGCGCCAGCAGCTTGGTAGCGGGAGAAAACATTCAGTACTTC.

The CDR3 sequence: CASSPSLAGLAEQFF. The CDR3 bases are TGTGCCAGCAGCCCGTCACTAGCGGGGTTGGCTGAGCAGTTCTTC. The chain combines TRBV7-3 with TRBJ2-1; 10 bases agree with TRBD2. Germline assignment: CDR1 SGHTA and CDR2 FQGTGA. This CDR3 spans 15 amino acids. V lost 5 bases to trimming and J lost 9 bases; unmatched junction nucleotides: 10. Together with reference TRBV7-3 and TRBJ2-1, the CDR3 gives the full variable domain: GAGVSQTPSNKVTEKGKYVELRCDPISGHTALYWYRQSLGQGPEFLIYFQGTGAADDSGLPNDRFFAVRPEGSVSTLKIQRTERGDSAVYLCASSPSLAGLAEQFFGPGTRLTVL.

This chain links TRBV2 with TRBJ1-6, with 10 bases aligning to TRBD1. From germline, CDR1 is SNHLY and CDR2 FYNNEI. J was trimmed by 7 bases and V by 7 bases; bases with no gene match: 7. CDR3 length: 15 amino acids. CDR3 amino acids: CASIYDRGRNSPLHF. In DNA form, the CDR3 reads TGTGCCAGCATCTATGACAGGGGGCGGAATTCACCCCTCCACTTT.

On this clone itself: At one of its ends the junction is not consistent with the germline gene, which may arise from a read error. This chain links TRBV7-9 with TRBJ1-3; D remains unclear. This CDR3 comprises 12 residues. Germline V gene lookup returns CDR1 SEHNR and CDR2 FQNEAQ (reference sequence). The chain's CDR3 is CASSPSGDTIYF. The CDR3 region has the DNA TGTGCCAGCAGCCCATCTGGAGACACCATATATTTT. Together with reference TRBV7-9 and TRBJ1-3, the CDR3 gives the full variable domain: DTGVSQNPRHKITKRGQNVTFRCDPISEHNRLYWYRQTLGQGPEFLTYFQNEAQLEKSRLLSDRFSAERPKGSFSTLEIQRTEQGDSAMYLCASSPSGDTIYFGEGSWLTVV.

CDR3 sequence reads: CAISESTGDYGYTF. The CDR3 bases are TGTGCCATCAGTGAGTCGACAGGAGATTATGGCTACACCTTC. V gene TRBV10-3 combines with J gene TRBJ1-2; D perhaps matches TRBD1 (6 bases). Germline CDR1 ENHRY, CDR2 SYGVKD. V lost 0 bases and J 5 bases, leaving 10 bases between the germline ends. This CDR3 contains 14 residues.

The gene calls are TRBV2 and TRBJ1-2; D possibly corresponds to TRBD1 (5 bases). The CDR3 sequence is 14 residues long. Germline CDR1 and CDR2: SNHLY and FYNNEI. Trimming cost V 3 bases and J 0 bases, with 8 bases left between them. CDR3 coding DNA: TGTGCCAGCAGTGAGGCGGGGGCTAACTATGGCTACACCTTC. Translation: CASSEAGANYGYTF.

The chain recombines TRBV28 with TRBJ2-3; weak D call: TRBD1 (8 bases). With 4 bases removed from V and 2 bases from J, the gap between germline ends came to 13 bases. Germline V gene lookup returns CDR1 MDHEN and CDR2 SYDVKM. CDR3 length: 15 residues. As DNA, the CDR3 is TGTGCCAGCAGTTACAGGGGGGACTACACAGATACGCAGTATTTT. It specifies CASSYRGDYTDTQYF.

This rearrangement joins TRBV19 to TRBJ2-1, with 7 bases that match TRBD1. The CDR3 extends over 13 amino acids. The germline gives CDR1 LNHDA, CDR2 SQIVND (reference sequence). V shed 5 bases, J shed 4 bases, and the junction held 2 bases outside the gene matches. CDR3 amino acids: CASSPRGYNEQFF. The DNA for the CDR3 is TGTGCCAGTAGTCCCAGGGGGTACAATGAGCAGTTCTTC.

CDR3 bases: TGCAGTGCTAGTCTATTACCGAAGAAAGGACTAGCGGTGAGCTCCTACGAGCAGTACTTC. This codes for CSASLLPKKGLAVSSYEQYF. The gene calls are TRBV20-1 and TRBJ2-7; 10 bases line up with TRBD2. Germline V gives CDR1 DFQATT, CDR2 SNEGSKA (reference sequence). The junction had 20 bases not matched to a gene; V was cut back by 3 bases and J by 0 bases. This CDR3 is 20 amino acids long.